These 26 T cell receptor beta chains came from one sample sequenced in a study of beta chain features in type 1 diabetes. Study-wide results and limits: TCRB CDR3s were moderately but significantly shorter in Type 1 diabetes patients in all four CD4+ subsets.

The isolated RNA, all of it, was reverse transcribed, so expressed TCRB transcripts were what got sequenced. Only in-frame clones appear in the TCRdb table, and some are missing; sequencing was by immunoSEQ multiplex PCR. Altogether over 200,000 clones are present, roughly 10% being singletons, with the ten largest covering around 0.018%. What these receptors recognize is not known. The sequencing input was naive CD4+ T cells from blood. The receptor set was obtained from a man younger than 45 with type 1 diabetes.

This chain uses TRBV7-9 with TRBJ1-3; D is uncertain. Germline V CDR1 and CDR2: SEHNR, FQNEAQ (reference sequence). Trimming took off 2 bases at V and 0 bases at J, with 5 bases between the two ends. This CDR3 region has 14 residues. As DNA, the CDR3 is TGTGCCAGCAGCTTACTAGTCTCTGGAAACACCATATATTTT. Protein: CASSLLVSGNTIYF.

This clone showed up just a few times. The V call is TRBV19, the J call TRBJ1-2; D is undetermined. Germline loops: CDR1 LNHDA, CDR2 SQIVND (reference sequence). V gave up 4 bases and J gave up 3 bases, with 9 bases separating them. This CDR3 region has 13 residues. This chain's CDR3 is CASSSGWHYGYTF. CDR3 bases: TGTGCCAGTAGTAGTGGCTGGCACTATGGCTACACCTTC.

This chain links TRBV11-1 with TRBJ1-2; D possibly corresponds to TRBD1 (5 bases). V was trimmed by 5 bases and J by 8 bases, leaving 15 bases between them. Germline-derived CDR1 and CDR2 are SGHAT and FQDESV (reference sequence). This CDR3 comprises 13 residues. DNA for the CDR3: TGTGCCAGCAGCCGGGGGGTCAACCTGGGCTACACCTTC. Encoded protein: CASSRGVNLGYTF.

CDR3 loop: CASTLSPGGEETQYF. The CDR3 DNA follows: TGTGCCAGTACCCTCTCCCCCGGGGGAGAAGAGACCCAGTACTTC. This chain connects TRBV9 to TRBJ2-5; D is perhaps TRBD2 (6 bases). There are 15 residues in the CDR3. V was pared by 8 bases and J by 3 bases, with 20 bases between. Germline V gene data show CDR1 as SGDLS and CDR2 as YYNGEE.

The chain uses TRBV7-2 and TRBJ1-2; D possibly corresponds to TRBD1 (6 bases). V lost 5 bases and J lost 6, with 13 bases in between. Germline V gene lookup returns CDR1 SGHTA and CDR2 FQGNSA. The length of the CDR3 is 13 residues. CDR3 sequence reads: CASSESRGDGYTF. The DNA of the CDR3 is TGTGCCAGCAGCGAATCCAGGGGAGATGGCTACACCTTC.

This rearrangement joins TRBV19 to TRBJ1-5; a weak D match, TRBD1 (6 bases). The CDR3 totals 18 residues. Trimming removed 4 bases at V and 9 bases at J, with 28 bases between. From germline, CDR1 is LNHDA and CDR2 SQIVND (reference sequence). The CDR3 sequence: CASSTREQQGKGITPQHF. The CDR3 DNA reads TGTGCCAGTAGTACTCGAGAGCAACAGGGAAAGGGAATTACGCCCCAGCATTTT. Drawing the rest from reference TRBV19 and TRBJ1-5, the complete variable domain is DGGITQSPKYLFRKEGQNVTLSCEQNLNHDAMYWYRQDPGQGLRLIYYSQIVNDFQKGDIAEGYSVSREKKESFPLTVTSAQKNPTAFYLCASSTREQQGKGITPQHFGDGTRLSIL.

The V gene is TRBV4-3, the J gene TRBJ2-7; a weak D match, TRBD2 (6 bases). V was cut by 0 bases and J by 4 bases, with 10 bases left in between. The CDR3 is made up of 14 amino acids. Germline V CDR1 and CDR2: LGHNA, YSLEER. The CDR3 coding sequence is TGCGCCAGCAGCCAAGATTGGCGGGGATACGAGCAGTACTTC. This translates into CASSQDWRGYEQYF.

The chain links TRBV11-2 to TRBJ2-3, with TRBD2 matching over 9 bases. V gave up 5 bases and J gave up 2 bases; unmatched junction bases: 14. The germline CDR1 and CDR2 sequences are SGHAT and FQNNGV. The CDR3 consists of 18 residues. CDR3: CASSHGRLAGRYTDTQYF. Written as DNA, the CDR3 is TGTGCCAGCAGCCATGGGAGGCTAGCGGGGAGATACACAGATACGCAGTATTTT.

This clone appeared a few times. The J gene is TRBJ1-2, the V gene TRBV7-8; TRBD1 might be the D (5 bases). Per the germline V gene, CDR1 is SGHVS and CDR2 is FQNEAQ. Trimming shortened V by 6 bases and J by 8 bases, and 16 bases separated the two germline ends. The CDR3 runs 13 residues. CDR3 sequence (DNA): TGTGCCAGCAGAGATGCAGGGAATCGGGGCTACACCTTC. Encoded protein: CASRDAGNRGYTF.

The sample holds a few counts of this clone. V is TRBV5-4 and J is TRBJ2-7; 9 nucleotides align to TRBD2. CDR3 length equals 16 residues. V was pared by 2 bases and J by 2 bases, with 8 bases of the junction left unmatched. CDR1 is SGHNT, CDR2 YYREEE, per germline (reference sequence). The CDR3 region has the DNA TGTGCCAGCAGCTTTCTTAGCGGGGGCGCAACCTACGAGCAGTACTTC. It specifies CASSFLSGGATYEQYF.

The chain joins TRBV28 to TRBJ2-5, with 9 nucleotides matching TRBD2. The CDR3 consists of 14 residues. Per the germline V gene, CDR1 is MDHEN and CDR2 is SYDVKM. V was pared by 5 bases and J by 8 bases, with 9 bases of the junction left unmatched. The CDR3 reads CASSLLAGGRTQYF. CDR3 coding DNA: TGTGCCAGCAGTCTCTTGGCGGGGGGGCGTACCCAGTACTTC.

There are a few counts of this clone. V is TRBV28 and J is TRBJ2-1, with D tentatively TRBD2 (6 bases). This CDR3 comprises 14 residues. Trimming shortened V by 6 bases and J by 7 bases, and 16 bases separated the two germline ends. From germline, CDR1 is MDHEN and CDR2 SYDVKM. The CDR3 spells CASRGGGATNEQFF. Here the CDR3 DNA reads TGTGCCAGCAGAGGCGGCGGGGCAACGAATGAGCAGTTCTTC.

This clone was observed a few times. The chain has TRBV28 and TRBJ1-6; 8 bases line up with TRBD1. CDR3 length: 13 residues. The V segment lost 8 bases and the J segment 9 bases; nucleotides outside the gene matches: 6. Germline CDR1 reads MDHEN; CDR2 reads SYDVKM. CDR3 residues: CASLGQGGSPLHF. CDR3 bases: TGTGCCAGCCTCGGACAGGGTGGTTCACCCCTCCACTTT. The whole variable domain, remainder taken from reference TRBV28 and TRBJ1-6, is DVKVTQSSRYLVKRTGEKVFLECVQDMDHENMFWYRQDPGLGLRLIYFSYDVKMKEKGDIPEGYSVSREKKERFSLILESASTNQTSMYLCASLGQGGSPLHFGNGTRLTVT.

This clone has only a few counts. The chain couples TRBV19 to TRBJ1-5; 8 bases are a match to TRBD1. The CDR3 covers 14 residues. With V trimmed by 9 bases and J by 6 bases, 10 bases remained unmatched. Germline lookup yields CDR1 LNHDA and CDR2 SQIVND (reference sequence). The CDR3 coding sequence is TGTGCCAGCTCCAGGACAGGGCCCGGTCAGCCCCAGCATTTT. This gives the protein CASSRTGPGQPQHF.

This chain uses TRBV2 with TRBJ2-1; TRBD2 matches at 8 bases. The CDR3 runs 16 residues. Trimming cost V 8 bases and J 8 bases; bases outside gene matches: 17. CDR1 and CDR2 (germline): SNHLY, FYNNEI. CDR3 residues: CASLGGSGAYRDEQFF. The CDR3 DNA is TGTGCCAGCCTTGGTGGTAGCGGGGCCTATAGGGATGAGCAGTTCTTC.

The chain is built from TRBV5-1 and TRBJ2-3; 7 positions agree with TRBD2. V lost 4 bases and J lost 2; bases outside the gene matches: 7. The CDR3 is 15 amino acids. CDR1 is SGHRS and CDR2 is YFSETQ in the germline V gene. The CDR3 region is CASSAGTTYTDTQYF. CDR3 nucleotide sequence: TGCGCCAGCAGCGCGGGGACTACCTACACAGATACGCAGTATTTT.

This clone appeared a few times. In the same sample, other DNA sequences code for this CDR3. The V call is TRBV5-1, the J call TRBJ1-5, with D possibly TRBD1 on 6 matching bases. V was pared by 3 bases and J by 1 base, with 8 bases between. The CDR3 consists of 14 residues. The germline gives CDR1 SGHRS, CDR2 YFSETQ. CDR3 DNA: TGCGCCAGCAGCTCGGGGGGCAGCAATCAGCCCCAGCATTTT. Translated: CASSSGGSNQPQHF.

The V call is TRBV19, the J call TRBJ1-5, with 8 bases matching TRBD1. With V trimmed by 7 bases and J by 0 bases, 8 bases remained unmatched. This CDR3 has 16 residues. From germline, CDR1 is LNHDA and CDR2 SQIVND (reference sequence). CDR3 sequence: CASTRGRPYSNQPQHF. In nucleotides, the CDR3 is TGTGCCAGTACCAGGGGGCGACCCTATAGCAATCAGCCCCAGCATTTT.

V usage is TRBV9 and J usage is TRBJ2-5; D perhaps matches TRBD2 (6 bases). Germline loops: CDR1 SGDLS, CDR2 YYNGEE. V was cut by 0 bases and J by 4 bases, with 16 bases left in between. This CDR3 spans 16 amino acids. The CDR3 DNA reads TGTGCCAGCAGCGTAGAGGGTGGGGGGAACGGAGAGACCCAGTACTTC. Translating it yields CASSVEGGGNGETQYF.

The chain has TRBV7-9 and TRBJ2-1; unclear D gene. Germline CDR1 is SEHNR and CDR2 is FQNEAQ (reference sequence). Trimming removed 5 bases at V and 0 bases at J, with 11 bases between. The CDR3 is 15 residues long. CDR3 bases: TGTGCCAGCAGCCAAGGAGAGAGCTCCTACAATGAGCAGTTCTTC. Its protein product is CASSQGESSYNEQFF.

The chain carries TRBV11-1 and TRBJ2-7; 7 bases fit TRBD1. J lost 3 bases, V lost 5 bases, and 10 bases had no gene match. Germline CDR1 is SGHAT and CDR2 is FQDESV (reference sequence). The CDR3 runs to 15 residues. CDR3 region: CASSPQWGQNYEQYF. The CDR3 region has the DNA TGTGCCAGCAGCCCGCAGTGGGGACAGAACTACGAGCAGTACTTC.

In this sample, this clone turned up a few times. This chain connects TRBV4-3 to TRBJ2-2, with 7 nucleotides matching TRBD2. The germline gives CDR1 LGHNA, CDR2 YSLEER. CDR3 length: 15 residues. The junction had 5 bases not matched to a gene; V was cut back by 2 bases and J by 5 bases. CDR3 coding DNA: TGCGCCAGCAGCCAAATGGGGGGGATTACCGGGGAGCTGTTTTTT. This encodes CASSQMGGITGELFF.

The chain uses TRBV28 and TRBJ1-2, with 7 bases lining up with TRBD1. The CDR3 is 14 residues long. In germline, CDR1 is MDHEN, CDR2 SYDVKM. V shed 6 bases and J 2 bases; nucleotides not matched to a gene: 6. CDR3 region: CASRGTARNYGYTF. For the CDR3, the DNA is TGTGCCAGCAGGGGGACAGCAAGAAACTATGGCTACACCTTC.

This clone has just a few counts. The rearrangement joins TRBV7-3 to TRBJ2-7; possible D gene TRBD1, 6 bases. Trimming took off 4 bases at V and 7 bases at J, with 14 bases between the two ends. The CDR3 sequence is 13 residues long. CDR1 and CDR2 (germline): SGHTA, FQGTGA. The CDR3 nucleotides are TGTGCCAGCAGCTCAGGACAGACCTCTGAGCAGTACTTC. Translating it yields CASSSGQTSEQYF.

The rearrangement uses TRBV5-1 and TRBJ1-1; a weak D match, TRBD1 (5 bases). The germline V and J ends were trimmed by 0 bases and 4 bases, with 10 bases remaining between them. CDR3 length: 14 amino acids. CDR1 is SGHRS and CDR2 is YFSETQ in the germline V gene. The CDR3 DNA is TGCGCCAGCAGCTTGGGGCAGGGTGCCACTGAAGCTTTCTTT. Amino acids: CASSLGQGATEAFF. Based on the CDR3 plus reference TRBV5-1 and TRBJ1-1, the full variable domain is KAGVTQTPRYLIKTRGQQVTLSCSPISGHRSVSWYQQTPGQGLQFLFEYFSETQRNKGNFPGRFSGRQFSNSRSEMNVSTLELGDSALYLCASSLGQGATEAFFGQGTRLTVV.

This sequence joins TRBV18 and TRBJ2-1; D gene uncertain. V was trimmed by 3 bases and J by 5 bases, leaving 8 bases between them. CDR3 length: 13 amino acids. Looked up from germline, CDR1 is KGHSH and CDR2 is LQKENI. The DNA of the CDR3 is TGTGCCAGCTCACCGACGGCGGACAATGAGCAGTTCTTC. It yields the protein CASSPTADNEQFF. The complete variable domain, with remaining parts taken from reference TRBV18 and TRBJ2-1, reads NAGVMQNPRHLVRRRGQEARLRCSPMKGHSHVYWYRQLPEEGLKFMVYLQKENIIDESGMPKERFSAEFPKEGPSILRIQQVVRGDSAAYFCASSPTADNEQFFGPGTRLTVL.